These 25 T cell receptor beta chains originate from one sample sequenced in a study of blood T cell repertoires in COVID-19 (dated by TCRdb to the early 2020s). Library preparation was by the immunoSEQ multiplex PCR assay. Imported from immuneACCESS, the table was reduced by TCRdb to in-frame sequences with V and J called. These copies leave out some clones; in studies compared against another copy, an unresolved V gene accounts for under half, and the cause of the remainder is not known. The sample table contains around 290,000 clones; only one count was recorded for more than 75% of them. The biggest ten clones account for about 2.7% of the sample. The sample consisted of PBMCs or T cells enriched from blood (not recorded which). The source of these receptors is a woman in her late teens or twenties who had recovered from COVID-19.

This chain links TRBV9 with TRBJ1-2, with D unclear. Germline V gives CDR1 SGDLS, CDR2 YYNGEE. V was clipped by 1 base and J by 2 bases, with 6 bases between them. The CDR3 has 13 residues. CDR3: CASSVSGNYGYTF. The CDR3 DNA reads TGTGCCAGCAGCGTATCGGGGAACTATGGCTACACCTTC.

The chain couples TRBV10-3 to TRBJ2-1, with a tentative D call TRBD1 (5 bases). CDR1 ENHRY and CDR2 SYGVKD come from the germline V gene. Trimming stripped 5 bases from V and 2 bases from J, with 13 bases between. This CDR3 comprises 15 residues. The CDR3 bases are TGTGCCATCAGTCCACAGGTAGGCCCCTACAATGAGCAGTTCTTC. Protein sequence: CAISPQVGPYNEQFF.

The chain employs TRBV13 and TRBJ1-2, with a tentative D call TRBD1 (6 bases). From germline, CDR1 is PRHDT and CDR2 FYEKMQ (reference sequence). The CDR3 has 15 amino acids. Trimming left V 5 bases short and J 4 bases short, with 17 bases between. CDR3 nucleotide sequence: TGTGCCAGCAGCGTTGAGAGGGGGTTCGGCTATGGCTACACCTTC. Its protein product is CASSVERGFGYGYTF.

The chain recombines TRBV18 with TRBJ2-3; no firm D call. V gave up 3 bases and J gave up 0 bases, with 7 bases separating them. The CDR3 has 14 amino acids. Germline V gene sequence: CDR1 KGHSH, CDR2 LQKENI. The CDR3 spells CASSPPGSTDTQYF. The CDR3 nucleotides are TGTGCCAGCTCACCCCCCGGGAGCACAGATACGCAGTATTTT.

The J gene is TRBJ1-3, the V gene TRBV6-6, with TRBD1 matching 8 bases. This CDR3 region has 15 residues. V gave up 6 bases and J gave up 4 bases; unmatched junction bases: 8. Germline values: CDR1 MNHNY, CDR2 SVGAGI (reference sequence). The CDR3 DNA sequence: TGTGCCAGCAGACCTACAGGGGGTCTAGGAAACACCATATATTTT. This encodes CASRPTGGLGNTIYF.

The chain's CDR3 is CASSAFGGSAYEQYF. The CDR3 coding sequence is TGTGCCAGCAGTGCCTTTGGAGGGTCGGCCTACGAGCAGTACTTC. The chain recombines TRBV2 with TRBJ2-7, with D possibly TRBD2 on 6 matching bases. Trimming took off 4 bases at V and 2 bases at J, with 15 bases between the two ends. The CDR3 length is 15 residues. Germline CDR1 SNHLY, CDR2 FYNNEI.

CDR3 bases: TGTGCCAGTAGTATAATTCGGGGGGGCGGAAAAGAACAGCCCCAGCATTTT. Residues: CASSIIRGGGKEQPQHF. The genes are TRBV19 and TRBJ1-5; tentatively, D is TRBD1 (6 bases). Trimming stripped 2 bases from V and 7 bases from J, with 21 bases between. The CDR3 loop spans 17 amino acids. Germline CDR1 LNHDA, CDR2 SQIVND (reference sequence). Variable domain in full (rest from reference TRBV19 and TRBJ1-5): DGGITQSPKYLFRKEGQNVTLSCEQNLNHDAMYWYRQDPGQGLRLIYYSQIVNDFQKGDIAEGYSVSREKKESFPLTVTSAQKNPTAFYLCASSIIRGGGKEQPQHFGDGTRLSIL.

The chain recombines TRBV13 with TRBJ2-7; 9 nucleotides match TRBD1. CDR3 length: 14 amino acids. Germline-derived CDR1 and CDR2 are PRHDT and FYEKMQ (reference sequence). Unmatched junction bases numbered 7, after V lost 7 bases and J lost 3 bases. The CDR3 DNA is TGTGCCAGCACCCCCGGGACAGGGTTCTACGAGCAGTACTTC. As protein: CASTPGTGFYEQYF.

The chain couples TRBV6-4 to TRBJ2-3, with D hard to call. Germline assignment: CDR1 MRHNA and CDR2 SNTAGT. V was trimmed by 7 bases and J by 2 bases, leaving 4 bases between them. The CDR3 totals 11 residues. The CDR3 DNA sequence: TGTGCCAGCAAAGCCACAGATACGCAGTATTTT. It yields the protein CASKATDTQYF.

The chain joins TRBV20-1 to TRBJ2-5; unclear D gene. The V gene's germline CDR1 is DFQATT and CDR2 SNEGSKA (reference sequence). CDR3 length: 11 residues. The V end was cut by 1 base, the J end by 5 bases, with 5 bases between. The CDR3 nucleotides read TGCAGTGCTAGAGGGGCGGAGACCCAGTACTTC. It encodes CSARGAETQYF.

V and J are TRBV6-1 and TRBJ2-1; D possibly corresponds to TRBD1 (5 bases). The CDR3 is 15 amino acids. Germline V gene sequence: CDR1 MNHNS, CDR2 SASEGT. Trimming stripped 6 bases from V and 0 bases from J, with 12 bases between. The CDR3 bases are TGTGCCAGCAGCCTGACAGCTCCCTCCTACAATGAGCAGTTCTTC. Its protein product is CASSLTAPSYNEQFF.

In nucleotides, the CDR3 is TGTGCCAGCCAAGCCGAGCTCAATCAGCCCCAGCATTTT. As protein: CASQAELNQPQHF. J is TRBJ1-5 and V is TRBV12-3 or TRBV12-4; D remains unclear. The V end was cut by 8 bases, the J end by 3 bases, with 11 bases between. CDR3 length equals 13 residues.

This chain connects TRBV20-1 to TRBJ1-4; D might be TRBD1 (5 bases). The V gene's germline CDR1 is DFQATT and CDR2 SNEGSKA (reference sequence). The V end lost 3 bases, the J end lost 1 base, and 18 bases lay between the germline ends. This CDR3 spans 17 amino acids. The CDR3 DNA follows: TGCAGTGCTAGTATATTGACCCGACAGCTAACTAATGAAAAACTGTTTTTT. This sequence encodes CSASILTRQLTNEKLFF.

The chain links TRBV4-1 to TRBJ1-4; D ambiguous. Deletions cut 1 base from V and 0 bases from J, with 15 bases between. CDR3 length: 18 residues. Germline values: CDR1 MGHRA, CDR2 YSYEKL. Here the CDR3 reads CASSQGYIAPATNEKLFF. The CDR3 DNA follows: TGCGCCAGCAGCCAAGGCTATATTGCCCCGGCAACTAATGAAAAACTGTTTTTT.

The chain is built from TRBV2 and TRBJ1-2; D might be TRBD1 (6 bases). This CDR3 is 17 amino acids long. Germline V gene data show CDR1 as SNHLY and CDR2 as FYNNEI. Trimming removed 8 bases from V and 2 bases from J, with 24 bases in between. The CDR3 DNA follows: TGTGCCAGCCCGGAGCGTTGGAAGGGGAGGGGGAACTATGGCTACACCTTC. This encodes CASPERWKGRGNYGYTF.

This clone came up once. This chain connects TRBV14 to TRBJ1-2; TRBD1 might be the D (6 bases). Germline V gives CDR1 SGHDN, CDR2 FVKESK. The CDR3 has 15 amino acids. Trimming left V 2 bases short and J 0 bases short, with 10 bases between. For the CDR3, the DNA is TGTGCCAGCAGCCAAAGGGGGTCTGCTAACTATGGCTACACCTTC. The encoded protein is CASSQRGSANYGYTF.

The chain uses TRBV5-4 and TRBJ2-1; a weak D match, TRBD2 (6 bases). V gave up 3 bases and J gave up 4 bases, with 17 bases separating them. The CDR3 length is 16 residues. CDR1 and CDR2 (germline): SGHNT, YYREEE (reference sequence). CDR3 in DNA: TGTGCCAGCAGCTATAACTCCGGGCGGGGTTACAATGAGCAGTTCTTC. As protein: CASSYNSGRGYNEQFF.

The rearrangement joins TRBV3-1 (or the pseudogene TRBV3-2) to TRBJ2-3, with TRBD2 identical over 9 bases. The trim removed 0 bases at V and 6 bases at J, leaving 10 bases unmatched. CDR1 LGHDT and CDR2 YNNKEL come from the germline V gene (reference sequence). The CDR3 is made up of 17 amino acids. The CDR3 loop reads CASSQDAPLAGQDTQYF. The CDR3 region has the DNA TGTGCCAGCAGCCAAGACGCCCCGCTAGCGGGGCAGGATACGCAGTATTTT.

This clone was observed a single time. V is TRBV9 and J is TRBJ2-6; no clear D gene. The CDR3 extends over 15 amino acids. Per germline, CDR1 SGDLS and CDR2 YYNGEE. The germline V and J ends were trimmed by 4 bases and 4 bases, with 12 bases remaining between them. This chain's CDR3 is CASSPRDSGANVLTF. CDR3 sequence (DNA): TGTGCCAGCAGCCCCCGAGACTCCGGGGCCAACGTCCTGACTTTC.

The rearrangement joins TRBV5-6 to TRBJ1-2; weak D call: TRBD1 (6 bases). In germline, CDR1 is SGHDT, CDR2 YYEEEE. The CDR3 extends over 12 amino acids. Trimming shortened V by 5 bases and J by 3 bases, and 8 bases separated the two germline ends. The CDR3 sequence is CASRRQDYGYTF. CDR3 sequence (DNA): TGTGCCAGCAGGAGACAGGACTATGGCTACACCTTC.

The CDR3 reads CSVDKTDGTVANYGYTF. The DNA of the CDR3 is TGCAGCGTTGACAAAACAGACGGGACAGTAGCTAACTATGGCTACACCTTC. The genes are TRBV29-1 and TRBJ1-2, with 7 bases matching TRBD1. The CDR3 loop spans 17 amino acids. The junction had 13 bases not matched to a gene; V was cut back by 3 bases and J by 0 bases. The germline CDR1 and CDR2 sequences are SQVTM and ANQGSEA.

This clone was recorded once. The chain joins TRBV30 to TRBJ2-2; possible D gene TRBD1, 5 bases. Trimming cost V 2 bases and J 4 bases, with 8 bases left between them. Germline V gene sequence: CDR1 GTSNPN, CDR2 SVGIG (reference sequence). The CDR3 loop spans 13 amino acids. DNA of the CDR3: TGTGCCTGGAGTCTGGGGCCCACCGGGGAGCTGTTTTTT. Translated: CAWSLGPTGELFF.

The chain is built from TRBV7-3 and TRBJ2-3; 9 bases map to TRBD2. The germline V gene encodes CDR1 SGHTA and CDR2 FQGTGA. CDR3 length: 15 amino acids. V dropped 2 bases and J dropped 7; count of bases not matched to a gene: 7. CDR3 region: CASSLSAGGRNTQYF. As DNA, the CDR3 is TGTGCCAGCAGCTTATCGGCGGGAGGGAGGAATACGCAGTATTTT.

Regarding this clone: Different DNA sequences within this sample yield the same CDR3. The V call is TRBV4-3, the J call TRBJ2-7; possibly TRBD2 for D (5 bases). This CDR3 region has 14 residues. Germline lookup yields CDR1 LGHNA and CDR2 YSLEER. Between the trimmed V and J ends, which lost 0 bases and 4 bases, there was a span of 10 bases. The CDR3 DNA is TGCGCCAGCAGCCAAGATTTACGGGGTTACGAGCAGTACTTC. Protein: CASSQDLRGYEQYF.

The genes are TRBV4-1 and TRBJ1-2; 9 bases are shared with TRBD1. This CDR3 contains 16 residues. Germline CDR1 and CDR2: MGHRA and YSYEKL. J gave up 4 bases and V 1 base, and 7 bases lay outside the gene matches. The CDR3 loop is CASSQGGTGTIYGYTF. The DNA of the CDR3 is TGCGCCAGCAGCCAAGGCGGGACAGGGACTATCTATGGCTACACCTTC.